The 26 T cell receptor beta chains in this list originate from one sample, sequenced in a study of CD8 T cells in ankylosing spondylitis. TCRdb reanalysed the 5' RACE reads using MiXCR and keeps one entry per CDR3 protein. Here the sample spans about 140,000 distinct CDR3 sequences, 30% to 40% being singletons. The specimen sequenced was synovial fluid, either unsorted or a sorted T cell fraction (not recorded which). These receptors all come from a male donor with ankylosing spondylitis.

The V call is TRBV11-2, the J call TRBJ2-2; the D is unclear. CDR1 SGHAT and CDR2 FQNNGV come from the germline V gene. V was cut by 1 base and J by 0 bases, with 3 bases left in between. CDR3 length: 14 amino acids. CDR3 region: CASSLASNTGELFF. In DNA form, the CDR3 reads TGTGCCAGCAGCTTAGCCTCGAACACCGGGGAGCTGTTTTTT.

The sample holds one count of this clonotype. The V and J genes are TRBV5-1 and TRBJ2-7, with a tentative D call TRBD1 (6 bases). The germline V gene has CDR1 SGHRS and CDR2 YFSETQ. The CDR3 is 13 residues long. V shed 3 bases and J shed 1 base, with 8 bases lying between them. CDR3 in amino acids: CASSWTVSYEQYF. CDR3 DNA sequence: TGCGCCAGCAGCTGGACAGTATCCTACGAGCAGTACTTC.

This clonotype was found a few times. This chain joins TRBV3-1 and TRBJ1-1, with TRBD1 identical over 7 bases. CDR3 size: 14 residues. Germline lookup yields CDR1 LGHDT and CDR2 YNNKEL (reference sequence). Trimming cost V 1 base and J 5 bases; bases outside gene matches: 4. CDR3 DNA: TGTGCCAGCAGCCAAGCGAACAGGGGTACTGAAGCTTTCTTT. Encoded protein: CASSQANRGTEAFF. Using reference TRBV3-1 and TRBJ1-1 for the parts outside the CDR3, the full variable domain is DTAVSQTPKYLVTQMGNDKSIKCEQNLGHDTMYWYKQDSKKFLKIMFSYNNKELIINETVPNRFSPKSPDKAHLNLHINSLELGDSAVYFCASSQANRGTEAFFGQGTRLTVV.

In this sample, this clonotype turned up a few times. This sequence joins TRBV7-3 and TRBJ1-3; D ambiguous. The germline CDR1 and CDR2 sequences are SGHTA and FQGTGA. The CDR3 loop spans 15 amino acids. V lost 0 bases to trimming and J lost 5 bases, with 11 bases between them. In DNA form, the CDR3 reads TGTGCCAGCAGCTTAACTCCTGACTCCCGAAACACCATATATTTT. It specifies CASSLTPDSRNTIYF.

CDR3 nucleotide sequence: TGTGCCAGCAGCTGGACTAGCGGGAGTGATAATGAGCAGTTCTTC. This sequence encodes CASSWTSGSDNEQFF. This chain connects TRBV7-9 to TRBJ2-1, with 13 positions matching TRBD2. In germline, CDR1 is SEHNR, CDR2 FQNEAQ (reference sequence). The CDR3 is 15 amino acids. With 4 bases clipped from V and 7 bases from J, the junction kept 4 bases outside the gene matches.

This sequence joins TRBV5-1 and TRBJ2-1, with 7 bases that match TRBD2. This CDR3 is 16 amino acids long. Germline values: CDR1 SGHRS, CDR2 YFSETQ. Trimming took 4 bases from V and 3 from J; bases not matched to a gene: 10. The CDR3 DNA reads TGCGCCAGCAGCGGATCCCCTAGCGGAATCTACAATGAGCAGTTCTTC. This translates into CASSGSPSGIYNEQFF.

The CDR3 sequence is CASLYEQYF. The CDR3 region has the DNA TGTGCCAGCCTCTACGAGCAGTACTTC. V and J are TRBV21-1 and TRBJ2-7. TRBV21-1 is a recognized pseudogene. This CDR3 has 9 residues.

Concerning this clonotype itself: Possible read error: a much larger clone is one base away. The chain employs TRBV12-3 or TRBV12-4 and TRBJ2-7; D possibly corresponds to TRBD1 (6 bases). The CDR3 loop spans 14 amino acids. V shed 4 bases and J shed 9 bases, with 19 bases lying between them. In DNA, the CDR3 is TGTGCCAGCAGTTGCGCAGGGGAACTACACGGGCAGTACTTC. Amino acid sequence: CASSCAGELHGQYF.

This clonotype was counted a few times. The chain combines TRBV5-6 with TRBJ1-1; D remains ambiguous. Germline CDR1 reads SGHDT; CDR2 reads YYEEEE. Trimming stripped 7 bases from V and 1 base from J, with 17 bases between. This CDR3 is 15 amino acids long. The CDR3 loop is CASPPLGGQNTEAFF. DNA of the CDR3: TGTGCCAGCCCACCCCTAGGTGGGCAGAACACTGAAGCTTTCTTT.

This sequence joins TRBV28 and TRBJ2-3; D unclear. CDR3 length: 12 amino acids. V was cut by 7 bases and J by 0 bases, with 5 bases left in between. Per germline, CDR1 MDHEN and CDR2 SYDVKM. CDR3 nucleotide sequence: TGTGCCAGCACCACTAGCACAGATACGCAGTATTTT. Translating it yields CASTTSTDTQYF.

In its sample, this clonotype was seen once. The chain links TRBV3-1 to TRBJ1-2; 7 bases match TRBD1. This CDR3 contains 14 residues. Losses at the gene ends were 4 bases for V and 3 bases for J; bases not matched to a gene: 5. The germline V gene has CDR1 LGHDT and CDR2 YNNKEL (reference sequence). The CDR3 region has the DNA TGTGCCAGCAGCCCCGGGACAGCATACTATGGCTACACCTTC. This translates into CASSPGTAYYGYTF.

This clonotype was counted between two and nine times. CDR3: CSARDNGRESQYF. The CDR3 bases are TGCAGTGCTAGAGATAACGGTCGGGAGTCGCAGTATTTT. The chain couples TRBV20-1 to TRBJ2-3; possible D gene TRBD2, 6 bases. V was clipped by 0 bases and J by 10 bases, with 14 bases between them. The germline V gene has CDR1 DFQATT and CDR2 SNEGSKA (reference sequence). CDR3 length equals 13 residues.

This clonotype appeared a few times. V usage is TRBV20-1 and J usage is TRBJ2-3, with 9 bases fitting TRBD1. The CDR3 has 14 residues. Germline lookup yields CDR1 DFQATT and CDR2 SNEGSKA (reference sequence). Trimming cost V 4 bases and J 7 bases; bases outside gene matches: 9. CDR3 protein: CSAILTGGINTQYF. The CDR3 nucleotides read TGCAGTGCTATCCTGACAGGGGGAATAAATACGCAGTATTTT.

The chain is built from TRBV7-9 and TRBJ1-1; 9 nucleotides match TRBD1. The CDR3 is 16 residues long. The germline gives CDR1 SEHNR, CDR2 FQNEAQ (reference sequence). Germline trimming cut 4 bases from V and 6 bases from J; bases unmatched to any gene: 12. The CDR3 nucleotides read TGTGCCAGCAGCTCCCGAGGACAGGGGACATGGGCTGAAGCTTTCTTT. It specifies CASSSRGQGTWAEAFF. Using reference TRBV7-9 and TRBJ1-1 for the parts outside the CDR3, the full variable domain is DTGVSQNPRHKITKRGQNVTFRCDPISEHNRLYWYRQTLGQGPEFLTYFQNEAQLEKSRLLSDRFSAERPKGSFSTLEIQRTEQGDSAMYLCASSSRGQGTWAEAFFGQGTRLTVV.

This clonotype appeared a few times. The V gene is TRBV20-1, the J gene TRBJ2-1, with 8 bases matching TRBD2. Germline CDR1 and CDR2: DFQATT and SNEGSKA (reference sequence). Germline trimming cut 0 bases from V and 0 bases from J; bases unmatched to any gene: 10. The CDR3 covers 18 residues. The CDR3: CSAREMAGGLSSYNEQFF. CDR3 nucleotide sequence: TGCAGTGCTAGAGAAATGGCGGGGGGCCTTAGCTCCTACAATGAGCAGTTCTTC.

The chain couples TRBV11-2 to TRBJ1-2; 8 bases agree with TRBD1. The germline gives CDR1 SGHAT, CDR2 FQNNGV. CDR3 length: 17 amino acids. Unmatched junction bases numbered 19, after V lost 5 bases and J lost 8 bases. The CDR3: CASSASVLQGALGGYTF. Here the CDR3 DNA reads TGTGCCAGCAGCGCATCCGTTCTCCAGGGGGCTTTGGGGGGCTACACCTTC. Looking up the rest from reference TRBV11-2 and TRBJ1-2 gives the full variable domain: EAGVAQSPRYKIIEKRQSVAFWCNPISGHATLYWYQQILGQGPKLLIQFQNNGVVDDSQLPKDRFSAERLKGVDSTLKIQPAKLEDSAVYLCASSASVLQGALGGYTFGSGTRLTVV.

The chain carries TRBV5-6 and TRBJ2-2; 7 bases match TRBD2. The CDR3 contains 16 residues. From germline, CDR1 is SGHDT and CDR2 YYEEEE. Unmatched junction bases numbered 6, after V lost 0 bases and J lost 4 bases. In DNA form, the CDR3 reads TGTGCCAGCAGCTTGGTTGCGGGGGTGAGCACCGGGGAGCTGTTTTTT. It yields the protein CASSLVAGVSTGELFF.

This clonotype was observed a handful of times. The chain has TRBV18 and TRBJ2-7; 13 nucleotides line up with TRBD2. The V and J ends lost 2 bases and 6 bases, in that order; junction bases with no gene match: 4. The CDR3 loop spans 15 amino acids. CDR1 is KGHSH and CDR2 is LQKENI in the germline V gene. The CDR3 nucleotides read TGTGCCAGCTCACCAGGACTAGCGGGAGCTCGCGAGCAGTACTTC. This encodes CASSPGLAGAREQYF.

The chain has TRBV7-9 and TRBJ2-7; 12 nucleotides line up with TRBD2. The CDR3 sequence is 15 residues long. V trimming: 5 bases; J trimming: 3 bases; junction bases outside the gene matches: 5. The V gene's germline CDR1 is SEHNR and CDR2 FQNEAQ (reference sequence). CDR3 residues: CASSPRLAGDYEQYF. The CDR3 DNA reads as TGTGCCAGCAGCCCCCGACTAGCGGGGGACTACGAGCAGTACTTC.

This clonotype was counted only a few times. This sequence joins TRBV10-1 and TRBJ2-7, with 7 bases lining up with TRBD1. Germline CDR1 WNHNN, CDR2 SYGVQD (reference sequence). This CDR3 comprises 14 residues. V was clipped by 2 bases and J by 6 bases; unmatched bases: 7. CDR3 DNA: TGCGCCAGCAGTGAGGGCTCCCCAGGGGGCGAGCAGTACTTC. Translated, it gives CASSEGSPGGEQYF.

The chain is built from TRBV13 and TRBJ2-3; 8 nucleotides match TRBD1. The CDR3 length is 16 residues. Germline CDR1 reads PRHDT; CDR2 reads FYEKMQ (reference sequence). V trimming: 1 base; J trimming: 4 bases; junction bases outside the gene matches: 7. In DNA form, the CDR3 reads TGTGCCAGCAGCTTAGCCCGGACAGGGCGCTCAGATACGCAGTATTTT. It translates to CASSLARTGRSDTQYF.

This clonotype was detected ten times or more. The gene calls are TRBV18 and TRBJ2-5; 7 bases align to TRBD1. This CDR3 has 16 residues. V lost 2 bases to trimming and J lost 1 base; unmatched junction nucleotides: 7. CDR1 KGHSH and CDR2 LQKENI come from the germline V gene. The CDR3 reads CASSPRGRALQETQYF. CDR3 nucleotide sequence: TGTGCCAGCTCACCAAGGGGGCGAGCCCTCCAAGAGACCCAGTACTTC. Full variable domain (rest looked up from reference TRBV18 and TRBJ2-5): NAGVMQNPRHLVRRRGQEARLRCSPMKGHSHVYWYRQLPEEGLKFMVYLQKENIIDESGMPKERFSAEFPKEGPSILRIQQVVRGDSAAYFCASSPRGRALQETQYFGPGTRLLVL.

This clonotype was found a few times. CDR3 DNA sequence: TGTGCCAGCAGTGAGACTAGCGGGAGAGGAGCAGATACGCAGTATTTT. Its translation: CASSETSGRGADTQYF. The chain has TRBV6-1 and TRBJ2-3; 12 bases align to TRBD2. The CDR3 runs to 16 residues. Trimming at V came to 3 bases and at J to 4 bases, leaving 5 bases not matched to a gene. Germline lookup yields CDR1 MNHNS and CDR2 SASEGT.

The sample holds many counts of this clonotype. V and J are TRBV20-1 and TRBJ2-3; 11 bases align to TRBD1. This CDR3 has 16 residues. CDR1 and CDR2 from the germline V gene are DFQATT and SNEGSKA (reference sequence). V was pared by 5 bases and J by 4 bases, with 11 bases of the junction left unmatched. CDR3 nucleotides: TGCAGTGCTCACCCATTAGGGGACAGGGGGGCAGATACGCAGTATTTT. Amino acid sequence: CSAHPLGDRGADTQYF.

The rearrangement uses TRBV12-3 or TRBV12-4 and TRBJ2-3, with 13 bases identical to TRBD2. V trimming: 3 bases; J trimming: 5 bases; junction bases outside the gene matches: 5. This CDR3 is built from 16 residues. CDR3 coding DNA: TGTGCCAGCAGTTTCACTAGCGGGAGGGCCGGAGATACGCAGTATTTT. This codes for CASSFTSGRAGDTQYF.

The chain recombines TRBV19 with TRBJ1-2, with D maybe TRBD1 (5 bases). Trimming removed 1 base from V and 8 bases from J, with 20 bases in between. CDR3 length: 16 amino acids. The germline gives CDR1 LNHDA, CDR2 SQIVND (reference sequence). CDR3 residues: CASSIGRPQIGDGYTF. CDR3 nucleotide sequence: TGTGCCAGTAGTATAGGGCGGCCCCAGATAGGGGACGGCTACACCTTC.